A selection of T cell receptor beta chains follows, all from one sample in a study of vaccination and CD4 T cells after COVID-19. TCRdb passed the PCR reads through MiXCR, listing each CDR3 protein once. Among about 6,500 distinct CDR3 sequences, around 19% were seen once, and the ten largest hold 20% to 25%. No antigen is known for these receptors. The sample consisted of CD4+ T cells from blood, cultured in vitro. The receptor source for this set is a human donor who had recovered from COVID-19. The CDR3 runs from the conserved cysteine through the conserved F or W. A D gene is named only where the DNA matches it firmly. Only part of the rows carry a size: once, few, many, or a class if the clone is expanded.

TRBV10-3	few	NA	TRBJ2-1	TGTGCCATCAGTGAAATATTCAGCGAGGCCGGATACAATGAGCAGTTCTTC	CAISEIFSEAGYNEQFF
TRBV19	few	NA	TRBJ2-4	TGTGCCAGTAGTCCAACCGACTTAGCCAAAAACATTCAGTACTTC	CASSPTDLAKNIQYF
TRBV10-3	few	TRBD2	TRBJ2-3	TGTGCCATCGAAGCGGGGAGGGGCACAGATACGCAGTATTTT	CAIEAGRGTDTQYF
TRBV2	few	NA	TRBJ2-7	TGTGCCAGCAGTGAAGGGTTCACGACCTACGAGCAGTACTTC	CASSEGFTTYEQYF
TRBV6-2/TRBV6-3	NA	NA	TRBJ2-3	TGTGCCAGCAGAGACCTAGCGCGGACCACAGATACGCAGTATTTT	CASRDLARTTDTQYF
TRBV9	NA	NA	TRBJ2-4	TGTGCCAGCAGCTCCGGAGGGGGCGGGCGACCCCCCAAAAACATTCAGTACTTC	CASSSGGGGRPPKNIQYF
TRBV11-3	few	NA	TRBJ2-5	TGTGCCAGCAGCTTAGGCGCCGAGACCCAGTACTTC	CASSLGAETQYF
TRBV6-2/TRBV6-3	medium-sized	TRBD2	TRBJ2-5	TGTGCCAGCTCGAACCCCACTAGCGGGGGAGAGACCCAGTACTTC	CASSNPTSGGETQYF
TRBV11-3	few	NA	TRBJ2-1	TGTGCCAGCAGCCCCCGTGGTAGCGAGCGATTGAGCTCCTACAATGAGCAGTTCTTC	CASSPRGSERLSSYNEQFF
TRBV9	few	NA	TRBJ1-6	TGTGCCAGCAGCGCACAGGGCTCTCATTCACCCCTCCACTTT	CASSAQGSHSPLHF
TRBV5-4	NA	NA	TRBJ2-1	TGTGCCAGCAGCTTGGGGCGTAGCGAGGATGAGCAGTTCTTC	CASSLGRSEDEQFF
TRBV20-1	medium-sized	NA	TRBJ1-1	TGCAGTGCTAGCGGGGTCGGAAGCGAAGCTTTCTTT	CSASGVGSEAFF
TRBV6-1	few	NA	TRBJ2-7	TGTGCCAGCATCGTTGACAGAGAAACGACCTACGAGCAGTACTTC	CASIVDRETTYEQYF
TRBV20-1	medium-sized	NA	TRBJ1-1	TGCAGTGCCCTTGGAGAGCCGGGGCTTCGGACTGAAGCTTTCTTT	CSALGEPGLRTEAFF
TRBV6-2/TRBV6-3	NA	TRBD1	TRBJ1-2	TGTGCCAGCAGGGAACCGAGACAGGGAGGTAATGGCTACACCTTC	CASREPRQGGNGYTF
TRBV6-1	few	TRBD2	TRBJ2-3	TGTGCCAGCAGTGCTGGACTAGCGGCTAGCACAGATACGCAGTATTTT	CASSAGLAASTDTQYF
TRBV7-2	few	TRBD2	TRBJ2-3	TGTGCCAGCAGCTCAGCGGGGGGCGATACGCAGTATTTT	CASSSAGGDTQYF
TRBV9	NA	NA	TRBJ2-7	TGTGCCAGCAGCCCCCGGTTTGAGGTCTACGAGCAGTACTTC	CASSPRFEVYEQYF
TRBV6-5	medium-sized	TRBD1	TRBJ1-2	TGTGCCAGCAGTTCCGACCGTGGGACAGCGCTCTATGGCTACACCTTC	CASSSDRGTALYGYTF
TRBV6-1	NA	NA	TRBJ2-2	TGTGCCAGCAGTCTTGGGACCCTCTCGGATTACACCGGGGAGCTGTTTTTT	CASSLGTLSDYTGELFF
TRBV4-1	few	NA	TRBJ1-6	TGCGCCAGCAGCCTTCGGGAGTATAATTCACCCCTCCACTTT	CASSLREYNSPLHF
TRBV18	NA	TRBD1	TRBJ1-4	TGTGCCAGCTCCCCCGGGACAGGGAACGAAAAACTGTTTTTT	CASSPGTGNEKLFF
TRBV27	medium-sized	TRBD1	TRBJ1-2	TGTGCCAGCAGTTTTTGGGGGACAGGGGACTATGGCTACACCTTC	CASSFWGTGDYGYTF
TRBV7-8	few	TRBD1	TRBJ1-1	TGTGCCAGCAGCTTATCCACAGGGGGGGGCTCTGAAGCTTTCTTT	CASSLSTGGGSEAFF
TRBV6-2/TRBV6-3	few	NA	TRBJ2-7	TGTGCCAGCACGCTACGGGGCCTAGGGACCTACGAGCAGTACTTC	CASTLRGLGTYEQYF
TRBV20-1	few	NA	TRBJ2-5	TGCAGTGCTAGGTGGGGGCTAGAAGAGACCCAGTACTTC	CSARWGLEETQYF
TRBV7-3	NA	TRBD2	TRBJ2-3	TGTGCCAGCAGCTTAACCCTAGCGGGAGGGACAGATACGCAGTATTTT	CASSLTLAGGTDTQYF
TRBV7-2	NA	NA	TRBJ1-1	TGTGCCAGCGAAACGAAAGGGTACACTGAAGCTTTCTTT	CASETKGYTEAFF
TRBV27	few	TRBD1	TRBJ1-1	TGTGCCAGCAGTACAGGGGGCACTGAAGCTTTCTTT	CASSTGGTEAFF
TRBV5-1	NA	TRBD2	TRBJ2-3	TGCGCCAGCAGCTTGGGGCTAGCGGGGCACACAGATACGCAGTATTTT	CASSLGLAGHTDTQYF
TRBV27	medium-sized	NA	TRBJ1-2	TGTGCCAGCAGTCCCACAGGGAACTATGGCTACACCTTC	CASSPTGNYGYTF
TRBV7-2	medium-sized	NA	TRBJ1-2	TGTGCCAGCAGCTTAGACCGCTATGGCTACACCTTC	CASSLDRYGYTF
TRBV20-1	NA	NA	TRBJ2-7	TGCAGTGCCCCCCTCCCCGGTCTCCCCGACGAGCAGTACTTC	CSAPLPGLPDEQYF
TRBV4-1	NA	TRBD1	TRBJ1-2	TGCGCCAGCAGCTCCCGGGACAGGGGCCGTGGCTACACCTTC	CASSSRDRGRGYTF
TRBV27	medium-sized	NA	TRBJ2-2	TGTGCCAGCAAATGGGACACCTACACCGGGGAGCTGTTTTTT	CASKWDTYTGELFF
TRBV18	few	NA	TRBJ2-7	TGTGCCAGCTCGGGCGGACCAAACTACGAGCAGTACTTC	CASSGGPNYEQYF
TRBV11-3	NA	NA	TRBJ1-3	TGTGCCAGCAGCTACCGGTGGGACACTTTCTCTGGAAACACCATATATTTT	CASSYRWDTFSGNTIYF
TRBV5-1	few	NA	TRBJ2-1	TGCGCCAGCAGCATGACAGCGAGCTCCTACAATGAGCAGTTCTTC	CASSMTASSYNEQFF
TRBV28	NA	NA	TRBJ1-2	TGTGCCGGCAGTCTTATTTGGGGGACGGACCAGGGAGGCTACACCTTC	CAGSLIWGTDQGGYTF
TRBV5-1	NA	TRBD1	TRBJ2-7	TGCGCCAGCAGCAGGGACAGGGGAGACGAGCAGTACTTC	CASSRDRGDEQYF
TRBV6-5	medium-sized	NA	TRBJ1-5	TGTGCCAGCAGTTACTCTCGGGGGGGAGGACAGCCCCAGCATTTT	CASSYSRGGGQPQHF
TRBV20-1	few	NA	TRBJ2-5	TGCAGTGCTAGAGGGGAAGAGACCCAGTACTTC	CSARGEETQYF
TRBV7-9	few	TRBD2	TRBJ2-3	TGTGCCAGCAGCCCCAGGGGGGCGGGAGGGACAGATACGCAGTATTTT	CASSPRGAGGTDTQYF
TRBV7-2	NA	NA	TRBJ1-5	TGTGCCAGCAGCTTACCGGGGGGTAGTCAGCCCCAGCATTTT	CASSLPGGSQPQHF
TRBV19	NA	NA	TRBJ1-2	TGTGCCAGCGAAAACAAGAACCGATCGGGGGCCATTAACTATGGCTACACCTTC	CASENKNRSGAINYGYTF
TRBV20-1	NA	NA	TRBJ2-2	TGCAGTGCTAGGGCCCCATCCCCCGGTAACACCGGGGAGCTGTTTTTT	CSARAPSPGNTGELFF
TRBV20-1	medium-sized	NA	TRBJ1-5	TGCAGTGCTCAAAGAACATGGTACCCTAATCAGCCCCAGCATTTT	CSAQRTWYPNQPQHF
TRBV5-1	NA	TRBD1	TRBJ2-7	TGCGCCAGCAGCTTGGCAGGGGGCGAGCAGTACTTC	CASSLAGGEQYF
TRBV20-1	NA	NA	TRBJ1-1	TGCAGTGCTACCTACCCGGGACCGTCGAACACTGAAGCTTTCTTT	CSATYPGPSNTEAFF
TRBV6-1	few	NA	TRBJ1-2	TGTGCCAGCAGCGAAAGGTGGGGAGGGGAGGGCTATGGCTACACCTTC	CASSERWGGEGYGYTF
TRBV14	few	NA	TRBJ2-2	TGTGCCAGCAGCCAAGATGCATGGGGGGCCCTCGGGGAGCTGTTTTTT	CASSQDAWGALGELFF
TRBV6-5	few	TRBD2	TRBJ2-1	TGTGCCAGCAGTTACTCGTATAGACTAGCGGGAGGGCCGGGTGAGCAGTTCTTC	CASSYSYRLAGGPGEQFF